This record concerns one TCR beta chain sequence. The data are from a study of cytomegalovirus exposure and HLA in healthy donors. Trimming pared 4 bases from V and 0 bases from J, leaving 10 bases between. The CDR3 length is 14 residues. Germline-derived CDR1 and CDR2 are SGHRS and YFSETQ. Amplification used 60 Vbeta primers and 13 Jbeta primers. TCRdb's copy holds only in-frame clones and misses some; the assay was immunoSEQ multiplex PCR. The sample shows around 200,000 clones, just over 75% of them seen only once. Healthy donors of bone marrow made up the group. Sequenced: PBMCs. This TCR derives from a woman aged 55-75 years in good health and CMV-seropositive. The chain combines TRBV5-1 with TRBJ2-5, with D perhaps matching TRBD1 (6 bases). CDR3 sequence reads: CASSRTDNQETQYF. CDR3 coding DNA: TGCGCCAGCAGCCGGACAGACAACCAAGAGACCCAGTACTTC.